What follows are 29 T cell receptor beta chains derived from one specimen sequenced in a study of neoadjuvant anti-PD-1 for oral cavity cancer. The table came from immunoSEQ multiplex PCR; TCRdb's copy has only in-frame clones and leaves some out. The sample lists about 14,000 clones; 66% were seen once. This specimen was PBMCs, taken before nivolumab (anti-PD-1) treatment. These receptors all stem from a person aged 35-79 years with oral cavity squamous cell carcinoma.

This chain connects TRBV6-5 to TRBJ1-1, with D perhaps matching TRBD1 (5 bases). The germline V and J ends were trimmed by 2 bases and 4 bases, with 14 bases remaining between them. Germline-derived CDR1 and CDR2 are MNHEY and SVGAGI. This CDR3 has 15 amino acids. The CDR3 bases are TGTGCCAGCAGTTACCTAGGGGTGAAGAGCACTGAAGCTTTCTTT. Amino acid sequence: CASSYLGVKSTEAFF.

V gene TRBV28 combines with J gene TRBJ1-5; the D gene is possibly TRBD1 (6 bases). Germline CDR1 and CDR2: MDHEN and SYDVKM. The CDR3 length is 18 residues. V was clipped by 7 bases and J by 0 bases, with 22 bases between them. The CDR3 reads CASNLFGTLLYSNQPQHF. For the CDR3, the DNA is TGTGCCAGCAACCTCTTCGGGACACTCCTTTATAGCAATCAGCCCCAGCATTTT.

This clone came up a few times. The V call is TRBV14, the J call TRBJ1-2; the D gene is possibly TRBD1 (5 bases). CDR3 length equals 13 residues. The V gene's germline CDR1 is SGHDN and CDR2 FVKESK. V lost 4 bases and J 2 bases, leaving 8 bases between the germline ends. CDR3 sequence reads: CASSPGRNYGYTF. CDR3 DNA: TGTGCCAGCAGCCCGGGACGGAACTATGGCTACACCTTC.

For this clone: In the same sample, other DNA sequences code for this CDR3. The V gene is TRBV5-1, the J gene TRBJ2-3; no definite D call. The germline gives CDR1 SGHRS, CDR2 YFSETQ. V dropped 0 bases and J dropped 4 bases, with 9 bases sitting between them. This CDR3 is built from 14 residues. The CDR3 sequence: CASSLGGPADTQYF. The CDR3 DNA reads TGCGCCAGCAGCTTGGGAGGTCCCGCAGATACGCAGTATTTT.

The CDR3, as DNA: TGTGCCAGCAGCCAAGATCTTCGGCAGGGCGAGGATACGCAGTATTTT. Protein product: CASSQDLRQGEDTQYF. The chain recombines TRBV14 with TRBJ2-3; maybe TRBD1 (5 bases). V lost 0 bases and J 6 bases, leaving 16 bases between the germline ends. Germline V gene sequence: CDR1 SGHDN, CDR2 FVKESK. CDR3 length equals 16 residues.

This clone turned up a few times. Other DNA sequences in this specimen translate into the identical CDR3. The V call is TRBV15, the J call TRBJ2-5; D remains ambiguous. Germline CDR1 LNHNV, CDR2 YYDKDF (reference sequence). V was trimmed by 0 bases and J by 5 bases, leaving 7 bases between them. This CDR3 has 13 residues. CDR3 sequence (DNA): TGTGCCACCAGCAGAGACCCTGGGGAGACCCAGTACTTC. Translation: CATSRDPGETQYF. Complete variable domain (other parts from reference TRBV15 and TRBJ2-5): DAMVIQNPRYQVTQFGKPVTLSCSQTLNHNVMYWYQQKSSQAPKLLFHYYDKDFNNEADTPDNFQSRRPNTSFCFLDIRSPGLGDTAMYLCATSRDPGETQYFGPGTRLLVL.

This chain connects TRBV9 to TRBJ2-3; the match to TRBD2 covers 8 bases. Germline V CDR1 and CDR2: SGDLS, YYNGEE. The ends lost 4 bases at V and 1 base at J; junction bases unmatched: 8. The CDR3 extends over 16 amino acids. Here the CDR3 reads CASSPGGVARTDTQYF. As DNA, the CDR3 is TGTGCCAGCAGCCCGGGGGGGGTAGCCCGCACAGATACGCAGTATTTT.

This clone was observed a few times. V and J are TRBV5-4 and TRBJ2-3, with D unclear. CDR1 and CDR2 from the germline V gene are SGHNT and YYREEE (reference sequence). V gave up 0 bases and J gave up 6 bases, with 17 bases separating them. The length of the CDR3 is 16 residues. The CDR3 DNA reads as TGTGCCAGCAGCTTGGAAGGACGAGGAAGGGCCGATACGCAGTATTTT. It specifies CASSLEGRGRADTQYF.

The J gene is TRBJ2-4, the V gene TRBV5-6, with D perhaps TRBD1 (5 bases). Germline V lookup: CDR1 SGHDT, CDR2 YYEEEE. Trimming pared 1 base from V and 0 bases from J, leaving 8 bases between. The CDR3 contains 15 residues. In nucleotides, the CDR3 is TGTGCCAGCAGCTTGAGGGGATTAGCCAAAAACATTCAGTACTTC. It encodes CASSLRGLAKNIQYF.

The chain carries TRBV28 and TRBJ1-2; D is uncertain. Trimming left V 6 bases short and J 4 bases short, with 12 bases between. Germline-derived CDR1 and CDR2 are MDHEN and SYDVKM. The CDR3 is made up of 13 amino acids. The CDR3 DNA is TGTGCCAGCAGCCCGGACGGAATCTATGGCTACACCTTC. Its translation is CASSPDGIYGYTF.

This clone appeared a few times. This rearrangement joins TRBV5-1 to TRBJ2-5, with 8 bases that match TRBD2. This CDR3 contains 16 residues. Germline-derived CDR1 and CDR2 are SGHRS and YFSETQ. J lost 5 bases, V lost 2 bases, and 11 bases had no gene match. The CDR3: CASSLRGGAGSETQYF. The CDR3 region has the DNA TGCGCCAGCAGCTTACGGGGGGGCGCTGGTAGTGAGACCCAGTACTTC.

This chain connects TRBV2 to TRBJ2-7; D might be TRBD2 (5 bases). V lost 3 bases and J 7 bases, leaving 16 bases between the germline ends. The CDR3 runs to 14 residues. CDR1 and CDR2 (germline): SNHLY, FYNNEI. CDR3 sequence (DNA): TGTGCCAGCAGTGACTTGGTTGGACCGGGGGAGCAGTACTTC. Encoded protein: CASSDLVGPGEQYF.

This clone turned up a few times. The rearrangement uses TRBV2 and TRBJ2-2, with D uncertain. Germline CDR1 and CDR2: SNHLY and FYNNEI. The CDR3 spans 14 residues. Trimming removed 8 bases from V and 2 bases from J, with 12 bases in between. The CDR3 is CASAESVNTGELFF. In DNA, the CDR3 is TGTGCCAGCGCCGAGTCGGTTAACACCGGGGAGCTGTTTTTT.

This clone has only a few counts. The CDR3 is CASKEGAYYGYTF. CDR3 nucleotide sequence: TGTGCCAGCAAGGAGGGGGCATATTATGGCTACACCTTC. The chain recombines TRBV6-1 with TRBJ1-2; 7 bases are shared with TRBD1. V lost 7 bases and J lost 5; bases outside the gene matches: 7. The CDR3 runs 13 residues. Germline CDR1 MNHNS, CDR2 SASEGT.

This clone was seen only a few times. The chain links TRBV6-5 to TRBJ2-7; 9 bases fit TRBD2. The germline gives CDR1 MNHEY, CDR2 SVGAGI. The CDR3 contains 16 residues. Trimming cost V 0 bases and J 2 bases; bases outside gene matches: 5. CDR3 sequence (DNA): TGTGCCAGCAGTTACTCCAGAGCGGGAGGAACCTACGAGCAGTACTTC. Its protein is CASSYSRAGGTYEQYF.

The chain employs TRBV6-5 and TRBJ1-2; possible D gene TRBD1, 6 bases. Germline values: CDR1 MNHEY, CDR2 SVGAGI. The CDR3 sequence is 13 residues long. Trimming shortened V by 6 bases and J by 2 bases, and 10 bases separated the two germline ends. CDR3 sequence reads: CASSPDRNYGYTF. The CDR3 bases are TGTGCCAGCAGCCCTGACAGGAACTATGGCTACACCTTC.

This rearrangement joins TRBV9 to TRBJ1-1; 9 bases line up with TRBD1. CDR1 and CDR2 from the germline V gene are SGDLS and YYNGEE. The CDR3 has 16 residues. Unmatched junction bases numbered 8, after V lost 3 bases and J lost 2 bases. CDR3 sequence (DNA): TGTGCCAGCAGCGGGAGACAGGGGGTGGGAAACACTGAAGCTTTCTTT. It yields the protein CASSGRQGVGNTEAFF.

This clone was seen more than once but under ten times. V gene TRBV7-3 combines with J gene TRBJ1-6; TRBD1 agrees at 7 bases. The CDR3 runs to 14 residues. The ends lost 5 bases at V and 7 bases at J; junction bases unmatched: 5. CDR1 and CDR2 (germline): SGHTA, FQGTGA. The CDR3 here is CASSLTGLNSPLHF. The CDR3 DNA reads TGTGCCAGCAGCCTGACAGGGTTGAATTCACCCCTCCACTTT.

The chain has TRBV14 and TRBJ2-7, with D unresolved. Germline V gives CDR1 SGHDN, CDR2 FVKESK. The ends were cut back, 1 base at V and 4 bases at J, with 5 bases in the middle. The CDR3 extends over 12 amino acids. The CDR3 region is CASSQGSYEQYF. The CDR3 nucleotides are TGTGCCAGCAGCCAAGGGAGTTACGAGCAGTACTTC.

The rearrangement joins TRBV29-1 to TRBJ2-7; tentatively, D is TRBD2 (6 bases). CDR1 is SQVTM and CDR2 is ANQGSEA in the germline V gene. Trimming removed 3 bases from V and 3 bases from J, with 12 bases in between. The CDR3 sequence is 13 residues long. DNA of the CDR3: TGCAGCGTTGAGTTCGGGAGTAGCTACGAGCAGTACTTC. Residues: CSVEFGSSYEQYF.

The rearrangement joins TRBV7-9 to TRBJ1-2, with 9 bases lining up with TRBD1. The CDR3 runs 16 residues. Germline V lookup: CDR1 SEHNR, CDR2 FQNEAQ (reference sequence). The trim removed 0 bases at V and 1 base at J, leaving 3 bases unmatched. For the CDR3, the DNA is TGTGCCAGCAGCTTAGCCACAGGGGGCTTTAACTATGGCTACACCTTC. Amino acid sequence: CASSLATGGFNYGYTF.

This clone has only a few counts. This chain links TRBV19 with TRBJ1-1, with 9 nucleotides matching TRBD1. Germline CDR1 and CDR2: LNHDA and SQIVND (reference sequence). With 3 bases clipped from V and 4 bases from J, the junction kept 0 bases outside the gene matches. This CDR3 has 13 residues. CDR3 sequence (DNA): TGTGCCAGTAGTATGGACAGGGGCACTGAAGCTTTCTTT. The encoded protein is CASSMDRGTEAFF. The full variable domain, completed using reference TRBV19 and TRBJ1-1, is DGGITQSPKYLFRKEGQNVTLSCEQNLNHDAMYWYRQDPGQGLRLIYYSQIVNDFQKGDIAEGYSVSREKKESFPLTVTSAQKNPTAFYLCASSMDRGTEAFFGQGTRLTVV.

V usage is TRBV5-6 and J usage is TRBJ1-1, with unresolved D. V gave up 5 bases and J gave up 0 bases, with 8 bases separating them. The CDR3 contains 13 residues. Germline CDR1 SGHDT, CDR2 YYEEEE. The CDR3 sequence: CASRAGMNTEAFF. For the CDR3, the DNA is TGTGCCAGCAGAGCAGGTATGAACACTGAAGCTTTCTTT.

This clone has just a few counts. Here the CDR3 DNA reads TGTGCCAGCAGCCAAAGCGTTAACTATGGCTACACCTTC. Its translation is CASSQSVNYGYTF. The chain uses TRBV7-9 and TRBJ1-2; no clear D. The CDR3 has 13 amino acids. CDR1 is SEHNR, CDR2 FQNEAQ, per germline (reference sequence). V was cut by 5 bases and J by 1 base, with 8 bases left in between.

This clone was observed a few times. This rearrangement joins TRBV19 to TRBJ1-5; D possibly corresponds to TRBD1 (6 bases). This CDR3 comprises 13 residues. V lost 4 bases, J lost 7 bases, and 11 bases lay in between. Per the germline V gene, CDR1 is LNHDA and CDR2 is SQIVND (reference sequence). Written as DNA, the CDR3 is TGTGCCAGTAGTACCTTCAGGGGACAGCCCCAGCATTTT. Protein sequence: CASSTFRGQPQHF.

The gene calls are TRBV19 and TRBJ1-5, with 8 bases lining up with TRBD1. This CDR3 has 14 residues. CDR1 is LNHDA and CDR2 is SQIVND in the germline V gene (reference sequence). V trimming: 1 base; J trimming: 7 bases; junction bases outside the gene matches: 3. CDR3 bases: TGTGCCAGTAGTATAGGGGACAGGATCCAGCCCCAGCATTTT. Protein sequence: CASSIGDRIQPQHF.

V is TRBV4-1 and J is TRBJ1-5; D ambiguous. The V gene's germline CDR1 is MGHRA and CDR2 YSYEKL. The CDR3 is 17 amino acids. Trimming shortened V by 2 bases and J by 0 bases, and 14 bases separated the two germline ends. CDR3 sequence reads: CASSQTGGIYSNQPQHF. CDR3 bases: TGCGCCAGCAGCCAAACCGGTGGGATTTATAGCAATCAGCCCCAGCATTTT.

This sequence joins TRBV18 and TRBJ1-2, with no clear D. Trimming took 4 bases from V and 4 from J, leaving 13 bases between them. The germline V gene encodes CDR1 KGHSH and CDR2 LQKENI. The CDR3 is made up of 14 amino acids. This chain's CDR3 is CASSRLEGGYGYTF. The CDR3 coding sequence is TGTGCCAGCTCACGACTCGAGGGTGGCTATGGCTACACCTTC.

The chain employs TRBV6-1 and TRBJ1-3, with D unresolved. The V end was cut by 4 bases, the J end by 0 bases, with 7 bases between. The CDR3 runs to 14 residues. Per germline, CDR1 MNHNS and CDR2 SASEGT. The CDR3 DNA follows: TGTGCCAGCAGTGCTCCAGCCTCTGGAAACACCATATATTTT. Translation gives CASSAPASGNTIYF.